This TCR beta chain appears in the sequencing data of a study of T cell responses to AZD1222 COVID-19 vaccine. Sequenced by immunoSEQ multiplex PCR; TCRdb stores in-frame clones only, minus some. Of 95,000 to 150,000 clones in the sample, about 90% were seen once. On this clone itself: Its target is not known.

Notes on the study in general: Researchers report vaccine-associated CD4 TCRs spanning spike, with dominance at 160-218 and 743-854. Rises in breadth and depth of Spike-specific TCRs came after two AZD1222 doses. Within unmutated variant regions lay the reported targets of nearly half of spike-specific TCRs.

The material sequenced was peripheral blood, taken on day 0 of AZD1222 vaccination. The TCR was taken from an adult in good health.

This CDR3 reads CASSLDRGPYNEQFF. For the CDR3, the DNA is TGTGCCAGCAGTTTAGACAGGGGTCCCTACAATGAGCAGTTCTTC. The chain uses TRBV27 and TRBJ2-1, with 8 nucleotides matching TRBD1. The CDR3 length is 15 residues. V gave up 2 bases and J gave up 2 bases; unmatched junction bases: 2. Per the germline V gene, CDR1 is MNHEY and CDR2 is SMNVEV (reference sequence).